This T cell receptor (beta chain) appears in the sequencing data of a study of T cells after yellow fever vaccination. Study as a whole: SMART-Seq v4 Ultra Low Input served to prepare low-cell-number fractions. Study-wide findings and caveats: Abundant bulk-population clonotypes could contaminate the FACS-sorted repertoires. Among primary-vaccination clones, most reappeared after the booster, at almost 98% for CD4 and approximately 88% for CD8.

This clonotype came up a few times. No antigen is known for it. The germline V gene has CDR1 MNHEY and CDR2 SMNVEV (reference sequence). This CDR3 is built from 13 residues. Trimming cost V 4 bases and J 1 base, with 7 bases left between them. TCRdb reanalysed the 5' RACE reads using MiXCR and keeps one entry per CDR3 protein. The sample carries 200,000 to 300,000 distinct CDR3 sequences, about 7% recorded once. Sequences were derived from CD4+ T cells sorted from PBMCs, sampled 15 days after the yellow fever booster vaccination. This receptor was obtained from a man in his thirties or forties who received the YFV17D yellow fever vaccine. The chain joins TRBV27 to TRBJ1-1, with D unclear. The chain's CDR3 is CASSWRGNTEAFF. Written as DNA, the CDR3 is TGTGCCAGCAGTTGGCGGGGGAACACTGAAGCTTTCTTT.